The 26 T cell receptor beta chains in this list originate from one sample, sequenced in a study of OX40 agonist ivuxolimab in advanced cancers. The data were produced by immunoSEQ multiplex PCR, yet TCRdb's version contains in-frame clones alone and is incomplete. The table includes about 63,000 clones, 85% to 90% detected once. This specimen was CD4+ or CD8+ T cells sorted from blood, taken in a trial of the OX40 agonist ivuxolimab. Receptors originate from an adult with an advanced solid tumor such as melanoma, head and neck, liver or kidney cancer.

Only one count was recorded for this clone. The CDR3 spells CASSEEGTYLMNTEAFF. The CDR3 nucleotides read TGTGCCAGCAGTGAGGAGGGGACTTACCTTATGAACACTGAAGCTTTCTTT. The chain has TRBV6-1 and TRBJ1-1, with D perhaps TRBD1 (5 bases). The CDR3 is 17 amino acids. Germline CDR1 MNHNS, CDR2 SASEGT. Trimming removed 3 bases from V and 0 bases from J, with 17 bases in between.

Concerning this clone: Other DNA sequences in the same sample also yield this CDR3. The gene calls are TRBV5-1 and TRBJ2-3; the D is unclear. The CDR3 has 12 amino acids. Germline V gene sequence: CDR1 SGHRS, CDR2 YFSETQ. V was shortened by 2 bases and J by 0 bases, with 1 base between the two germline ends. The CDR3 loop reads CASSLSTDTQYF. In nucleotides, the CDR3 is TGCGCCAGCAGCTTAAGCACAGATACGCAGTATTTT.

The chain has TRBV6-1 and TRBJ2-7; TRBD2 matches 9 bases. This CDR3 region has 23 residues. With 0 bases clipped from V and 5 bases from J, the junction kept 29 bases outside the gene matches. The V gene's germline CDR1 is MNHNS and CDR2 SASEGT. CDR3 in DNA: TGTGCCAGCAGTGAAGCGGGGAGAGTGTTAGGAGAGGGAATGCGGGAGGGCCTCGACGAGCAGTACTTC. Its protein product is CASSEAGRVLGEGMREGLDEQYF.

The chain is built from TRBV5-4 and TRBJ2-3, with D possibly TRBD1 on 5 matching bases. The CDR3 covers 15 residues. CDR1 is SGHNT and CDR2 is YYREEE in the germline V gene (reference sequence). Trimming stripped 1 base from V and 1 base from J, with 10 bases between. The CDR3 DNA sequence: TGTGCCAGCAGCTTGAGCAGGGCTCGCACAGATACGCAGTATTTT. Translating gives CASSLSRARTDTQYF.

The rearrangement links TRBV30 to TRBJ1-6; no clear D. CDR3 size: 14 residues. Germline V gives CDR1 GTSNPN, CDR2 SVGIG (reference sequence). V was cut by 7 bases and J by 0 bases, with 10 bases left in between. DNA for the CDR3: TGTGCCTCCAAGACTAGCTCCTATAATTCACCCCTCCACTTT. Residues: CASKTSSYNSPLHF.

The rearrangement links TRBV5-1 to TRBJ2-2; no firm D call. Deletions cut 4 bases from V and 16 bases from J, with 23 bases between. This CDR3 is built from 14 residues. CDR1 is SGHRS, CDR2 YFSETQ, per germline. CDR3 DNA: TGCGCCAGCAGCCCACACGATGCTGACCCCACGCCGTTTTTT. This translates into CASSPHDADPTPFF.

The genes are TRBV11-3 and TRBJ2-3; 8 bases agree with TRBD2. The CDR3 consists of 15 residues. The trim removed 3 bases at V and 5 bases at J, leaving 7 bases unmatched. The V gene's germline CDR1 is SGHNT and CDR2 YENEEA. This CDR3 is CASSFREGPGDTQYF. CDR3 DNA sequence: TGTGCCAGCAGCTTCCGGGAGGGCCCGGGAGATACGCAGTATTTT.

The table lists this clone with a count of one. For the CDR3, the DNA is TGTGCCAGTAGTATAGGATCCCTGGCGGCATCGGGGACTGAAGCTTTCTTT. This sequence encodes CASSIGSLAASGTEAFF. The rearrangement uses TRBV19 and TRBJ1-1; D gene ambiguous. V dropped 1 base and J dropped 5 bases, with 20 bases sitting between them. Germline V gene lookup returns CDR1 LNHDA and CDR2 SQIVND (reference sequence). This CDR3 has 17 amino acids.

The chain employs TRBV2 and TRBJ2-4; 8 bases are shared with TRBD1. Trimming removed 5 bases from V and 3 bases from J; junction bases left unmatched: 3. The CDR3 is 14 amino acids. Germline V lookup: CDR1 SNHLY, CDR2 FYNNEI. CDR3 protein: CASSTDRVKNIQYF. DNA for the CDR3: TGTGCCAGCAGTACGGACAGGGTCAAAAACATTCAGTACTTC.

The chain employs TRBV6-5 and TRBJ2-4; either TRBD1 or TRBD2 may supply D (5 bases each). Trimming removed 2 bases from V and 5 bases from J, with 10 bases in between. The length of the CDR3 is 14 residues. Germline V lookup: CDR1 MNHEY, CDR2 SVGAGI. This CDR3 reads CASSYDGTQNIQYF. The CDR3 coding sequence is TGTGCCAGCAGTTACGACGGGACCCAAAACATTCAGTACTTC.

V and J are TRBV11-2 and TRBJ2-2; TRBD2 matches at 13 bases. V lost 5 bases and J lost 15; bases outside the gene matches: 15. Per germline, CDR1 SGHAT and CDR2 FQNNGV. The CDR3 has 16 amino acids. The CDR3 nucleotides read TGTGCCAGCAGCCTCGCCCTGGGACTAGCGGGATCCGGAGTGTTTTTT. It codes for CASSLALGLAGSGVFF.

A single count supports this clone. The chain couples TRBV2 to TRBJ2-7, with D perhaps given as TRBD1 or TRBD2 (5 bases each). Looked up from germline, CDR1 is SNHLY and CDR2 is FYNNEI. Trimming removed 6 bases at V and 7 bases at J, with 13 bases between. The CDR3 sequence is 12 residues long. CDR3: CASRGVGSEQYF. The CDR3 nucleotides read TGTGCCAGCAGGGGGGTTGGTAGTGAGCAGTACTTC.

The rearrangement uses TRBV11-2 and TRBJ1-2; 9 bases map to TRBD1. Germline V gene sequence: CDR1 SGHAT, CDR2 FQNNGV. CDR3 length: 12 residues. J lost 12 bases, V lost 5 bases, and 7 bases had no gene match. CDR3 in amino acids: CASSRGQGGNTF. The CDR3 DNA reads TGTGCCAGCAGCCGGGGACAGGGTGGAAACACCTTC.

The CDR3 here is CAITRTGPGEQYF. As DNA, the CDR3 is TGTGCCATCACCCGGACAGGTCCGGGGGAGCAGTACTTC. V and J are TRBV10-3 and TRBJ2-7, with 7 bases lining up with TRBD1. CDR1 is ENHRY, CDR2 SYGVKD, per germline. V dropped 7 bases and J dropped 7; count of bases not matched to a gene: 10. The CDR3 is made up of 13 amino acids.

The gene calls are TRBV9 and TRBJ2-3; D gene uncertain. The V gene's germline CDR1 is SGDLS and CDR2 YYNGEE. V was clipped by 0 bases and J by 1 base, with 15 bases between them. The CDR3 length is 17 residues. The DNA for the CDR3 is TGTGCCAGCAGCGTAGCGCTCGCTTTTGGTGGCACAGATACGCAGTATTTT. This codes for CASSVALAFGGTDTQYF.

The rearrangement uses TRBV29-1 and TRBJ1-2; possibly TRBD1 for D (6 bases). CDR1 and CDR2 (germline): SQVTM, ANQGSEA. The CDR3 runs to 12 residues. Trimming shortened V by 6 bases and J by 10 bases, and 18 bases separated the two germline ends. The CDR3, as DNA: TGCAGCGTCTTAAACAGGGAAGATGCCTACACCTTC. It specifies CSVLNREDAYTF.

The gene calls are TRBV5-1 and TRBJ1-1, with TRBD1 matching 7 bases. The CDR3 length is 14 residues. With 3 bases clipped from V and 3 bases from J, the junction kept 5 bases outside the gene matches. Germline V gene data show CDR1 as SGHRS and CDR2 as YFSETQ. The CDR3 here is CASSSGQLDTEAFF. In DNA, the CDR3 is TGCGCCAGCAGCTCGGGACAGTTAGACACTGAAGCTTTCTTT. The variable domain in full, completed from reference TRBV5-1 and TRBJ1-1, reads KAGVTQTPRYLIKTRGQQVTLSCSPISGHRSVSWYQQTPGQGLQFLFEYFSETQRNKGNFPGRFSGRQFSNSRSEMNVSTLELGDSALYLCASSSGQLDTEAFFGQGTRLTVV.

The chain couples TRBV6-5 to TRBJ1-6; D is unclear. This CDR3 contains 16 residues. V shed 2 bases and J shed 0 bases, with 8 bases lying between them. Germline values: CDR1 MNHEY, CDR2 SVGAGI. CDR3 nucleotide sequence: TGTGCCAGCAGTTACCTCGGCAGCTCCTATAATTCACCCCTCCACTTT. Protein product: CASSYLGSSYNSPLHF.

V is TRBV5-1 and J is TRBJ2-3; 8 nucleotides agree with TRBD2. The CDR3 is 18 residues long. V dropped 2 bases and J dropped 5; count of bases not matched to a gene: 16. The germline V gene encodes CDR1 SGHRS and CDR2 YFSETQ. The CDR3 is CASSFLPAAGGAGDTQYF. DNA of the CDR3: TGCGCCAGCAGCTTTTTACCCGCTGCGGGGGGCGCGGGAGATACGCAGTATTTT.

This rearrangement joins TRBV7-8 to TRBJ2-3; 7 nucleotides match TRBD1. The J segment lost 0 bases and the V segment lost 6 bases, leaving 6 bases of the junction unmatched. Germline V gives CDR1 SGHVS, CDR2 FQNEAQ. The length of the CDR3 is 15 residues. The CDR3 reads CASSYGTASTDTQYF. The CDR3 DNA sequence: TGTGCCAGCAGTTATGGGACAGCTAGCACAGATACGCAGTATTTT. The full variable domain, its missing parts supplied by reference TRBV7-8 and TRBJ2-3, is GAGVSQSPRYKVAKRGQDVALRCDPISGHVSLFWYQQALGQGPEFLTYFQNEAQLDKSGLPSDRFFAERPEGSVSTLKIQRTQQEDSAVYLCASSYGTASTDTQYFGPGTRLTVL.

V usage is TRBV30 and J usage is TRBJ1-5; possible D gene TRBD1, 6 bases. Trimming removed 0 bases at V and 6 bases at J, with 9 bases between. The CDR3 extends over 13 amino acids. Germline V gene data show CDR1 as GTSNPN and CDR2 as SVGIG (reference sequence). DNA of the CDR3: TGTGCCTGGAGTGTACAGGGTATTCAGCCCCAGCATTTT. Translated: CAWSVQGIQPQHF.

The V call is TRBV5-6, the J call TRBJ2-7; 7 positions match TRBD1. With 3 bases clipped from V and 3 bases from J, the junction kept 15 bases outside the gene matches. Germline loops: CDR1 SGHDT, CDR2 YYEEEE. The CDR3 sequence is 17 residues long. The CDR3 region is CASSSRLSNRGFYEQYF. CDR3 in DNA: TGTGCCAGCAGCTCTCGCCTGTCGAACAGGGGATTCTACGAGCAGTACTTC.

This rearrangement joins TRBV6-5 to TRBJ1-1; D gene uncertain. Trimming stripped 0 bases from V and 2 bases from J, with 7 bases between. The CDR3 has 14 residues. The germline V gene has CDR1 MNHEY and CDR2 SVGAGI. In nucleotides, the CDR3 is TGTGCCAGCAGTTACTCGAGACGAAACACTGAAGCTTTCTTT. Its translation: CASSYSRRNTEAFF.

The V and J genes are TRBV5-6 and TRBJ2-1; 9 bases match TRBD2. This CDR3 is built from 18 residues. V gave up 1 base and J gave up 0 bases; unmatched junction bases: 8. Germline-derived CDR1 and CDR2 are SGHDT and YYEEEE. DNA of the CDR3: TGTGCCAGCAGCTTGTATCCCCGGACTAGCGCCTCCTACAATGAGCAGTTCTTC. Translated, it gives CASSLYPRTSASYNEQFF. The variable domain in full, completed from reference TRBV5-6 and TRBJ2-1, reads DAGVTQSPTHLIKTRGQQVTLRCSPKSGHDTVSWYQQALGQGPQFIFQYYEEEERQRGNFPDRFSGHQFPNYSSELNVNALLLGDSALYLCASSLYPRTSASYNEQFFGPGTRLTVL.

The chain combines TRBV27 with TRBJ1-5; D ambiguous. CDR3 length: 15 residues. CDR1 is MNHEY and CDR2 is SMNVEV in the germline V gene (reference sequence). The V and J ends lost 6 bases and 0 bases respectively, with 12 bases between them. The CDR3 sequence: CASSLAGFSNQPQHF. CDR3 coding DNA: TGTGCCAGCAGCCTAGCGGGGTTTAGCAATCAGCCCCAGCATTTT.

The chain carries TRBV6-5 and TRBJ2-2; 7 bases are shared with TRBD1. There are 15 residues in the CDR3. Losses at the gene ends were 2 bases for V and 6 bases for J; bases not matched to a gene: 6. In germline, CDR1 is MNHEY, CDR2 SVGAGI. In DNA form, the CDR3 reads TGTGCCAGCAGTTACACCTCAGGGGGTGCCGGGGAGCTGTTTTTT. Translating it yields CASSYTSGGAGELFF.